This T cell receptor (beta chain) was observed in a study of identical twins. General observations from the study: Models, which agreed with sharing between unrelated individuals, nonetheless underestimated the out-of-frame TCR alpha sharing seen in monozygotic twins.

V lost 7 bases and J lost 5, with 21 bases in between. The CDR3 totals 16 residues. Per the germline V gene, CDR1 is MDHEN and CDR2 is SYDVKM. Concerning this clonotype itself: The antigen is unknown.

One entry per CDR3 protein, called by TCRdb with MiXCR from the 5' RACE reads. The sample consists of 300,000 or so distinct CDR3 sequences, 7.5% to 9.5% of them appearing once. These data are also associated with another study on yellow fever vaccine responses in identical twins.

Sequenced: CD8+ T cells sorted from blood. The chain uses TRBV28 and TRBJ2-1; a possible D gene is TRBD2 (5 bases). The origin of this receptor is a woman between 18 and 30 years old in good health. Here the CDR3 DNA reads TGTGCCAGCATCCTCCTCGTGGTAGCGAACCACAATGAGCAGTTCTTC. Amino acid sequence: CASILLVVANHNEQFF.